The T cell receptor beta chain described here comes from a study of sequential checkpoint blockade in melanoma. Study-wide context: First-line arms were nivolumab then ipilimumab, or the reverse, randomized 1:1.

Unmatched junction bases numbered 1, after V lost 3 bases and J lost 0 bases. This CDR3 is 15 amino acids long. CDR1 and CDR2 (germline): SGHDN, FVKESK. Assay: immunoSEQ multiplex PCR; the TCRdb copy retains only in-frame clones and omits some. The profile covers around 12,000 clones, with about 77% appearing a single time and under 13% taken by the ten largest. The treatment was: randomized to nivolumab then ipilimumab (arm A) or the reverse (arm B). V usage is TRBV14 and J usage is TRBJ2-7; 11 bases are shared with TRBD1. The starting material was CD8+ T cells sorted from blood (inferred from file names), obtained from a patient given nivolumab and ipilimumab in sequence. This TCR came from a human donor with melanoma. CDR3 in amino acids: CASSHGQGASYEQYF. CDR3 in DNA: TGTGCCAGCAGCCACGGACAGGGGGCCTCCTACGAGCAGTACTTC.